Listed below are T cell receptor beta chains from one sample, sequenced in a study of OX40 agonist ivuxolimab in advanced cancers. The table came from immunoSEQ multiplex PCR; TCRdb's copy has only in-frame clones and leaves some out. The sample comprises about 21,000 clones, about four fifths of which are singletons, and just over 30% rests with the top ten. Sequencing used CD4+ or CD8+ T cells sorted from blood, obtained in a trial of the OX40 agonist ivuxolimab. The origin of the receptors is an adult with an advanced solid tumor such as melanoma, head and neck, liver or kidney cancer. Each CDR3 is given with its conserved first and last residue. D genes are given only for firm matches. Part of the rows lack a size; the others show once, few, many or a class for expanded clones.

j_gene	v_gene	abundance	d_gene	CDR3aa	CDR3nt
TRBJ2-6	TRBV7-8	NA	TRBD1	CASSPGQGWMAGANVLTF	TGTGCCAGCAGCCCAGGACAGGGATGGATGGCTGGGGCCAACGTCCTGACTTTC
TRBJ2-2	TRBV30	once	NA	CAWTLGAGTGELFF	TGTGCCTGGACGCTGGGGGCGGGCACCGGGGAGCTGTTTTTT
TRBJ2-7	TRBV18	NA	NA	CASSPGLAYEQYF	TGTGCCAGCTCACCAGGTCTTGCCTACGAGCAGTACTTC
TRBJ1-6	TRBV29-1	NA	TRBD1	CSVRTGEESPLHF	TGCAGCGTCCGGACAGGGGAGGAATCACCCCTCCACTTT
TRBJ2-7	TRBV14	once	TRBD1	CASSQEQGGTSYEQYF	TGTGCCAGCAGCCAAGAACAGGGGGGAACCTCCTACGAGCAGTACTTC
TRBJ2-7	TRBV7-6	NA	TRBD2	CASSPGTSGSYEQYF	TGTGCCAGCAGCCCCGGGACTAGCGGTTCCTACGAGCAGTACTTC
TRBJ2-5	TRBV19	NA	TRBD2	CASSFSSGDGETQYF	TGTGCCAGTAGTTTCAGTAGCGGGGACGGAGAGACCCAGTACTTC
TRBJ1-2	TRBV6-5	NA	NA	CASSLLPDYGYTF	TGTGCCAGCAGCCTATTGCCGGACTATGGCTACACCTTC
TRBJ1-1	TRBV7-2	NA	NA	CASSGLEVLGTEAFF	TGTGCCAGCAGCGGTCTAGAGGTATTGGGCACTGAAGCTTTCTTT
TRBJ2-1	TRBV5-6	NA	TRBD2	CASSPELAGESINEQFF	TGTGCCAGCAGCCCGGAACTAGCGGGAGAGTCTATAAATGAGCAGTTCTTC
TRBJ2-7	TRBV5-1	NA	NA	CASSLVAGTYEQYF	TGCGCCAGCAGCTTGGTTGCAGGAACCTACGAGCAGTACTTC
TRBJ2-7	TRBV4-1	NA	NA	CASSQDQFYEQYF	TGCGCCAGCAGCCAAGATCAGTTCTACGAGCAGTACTTC
TRBJ1-6	TRBV5-1	NA	NA	CASSLAQSNSPLHF	TGCGCCAGCAGCTTGGCCCAGTCTAATTCACCCCTCCACTTT
TRBJ1-2	TRBV28	NA	NA	CASAPGSGEDGYTF	TGTGCCAGCGCTCCCGGCTCAGGGGAGGATGGCTACACCTTC
TRBJ2-2	TRBV29-1	NA	NA	CSVEDLESGTGELFF	TGCAGCGTTGAAGATCTGGAGTCGGGCACCGGGGAGCTGTTTTTT
TRBJ1-1	TRBV19	NA	TRBD1	CASGQGNTEAFF	TGTGCGTCGGGACAGGGGAACACTGAAGCTTTCTTT
TRBJ2-3	TRBV7-7	NA	NA	CASSFSVTDTQYF	TGTGCTAGCAGCTTTTCAGTCACAGATACGCAGTATTTT
TRBJ2-7	TRBV2	NA	TRBD1	CASRRGGTGDYYEQYF	TGTGCCAGCCGACGCGGAGGGACAGGGGACTACTACGAGCAGTACTTC
TRBJ1-3	TRBV19	NA	NA	CASSIKPGNTIYF	TGTGCCAGTAGTATAAAACCTGGAAACACCATATATTTT
TRBJ2-7	TRBV30	NA	NA	CAWSVHDLGLAATYEQYF	TGTGCCTGGAGTGTACACGACTTAGGGTTGGCCGCTACCTACGAGCAGTACTTC
TRBJ2-7	TRBV5-8	NA	TRBD1	CASSPQGTGGSYEQYF	TGTGCCAGCAGCCCACAGGGGACAGGGGGCTCCTACGAGCAGTACTTC
TRBJ1-1	TRBV19	NA	NA	CASSTGIMNTEAFF	TGTGCCAGTAGTACAGGGATTATGAACACTGAAGCTTTCTTT
TRBJ2-1	TRBV7-9	NA	NA	CASSVARGGHEQFF	TGTGCCAGCAGCGTCGCGCGGGGAGGTCATGAGCAGTTCTTC
TRBJ2-5	TRBV10-1	NA	NA	CASSESGEEQYF	TGCGCCAGCAGTGAGTCGGGGGAAGAGCAGTACTTC
TRBJ1-2	TRBV4-1	NA	TRBD1	CASSPGTGISYTF	TGCGCCAGCAGCCCCGGGACAGGGATCAGCTACACCTTC
TRBJ2-1	TRBV7-3	NA	NA	CASSLIPGIYNEQFF	TGTGCCAGCAGCTTAATCCCGGGAATCTACAATGAGCAGTTCTTC
TRBJ2-5	TRBV27	NA	TRBD1	CASSPTGGSLETQYF	TGTGCCAGCAGCCCGACAGGGGGATCGTTGGAGACCCAGTACTTC
TRBJ2-7	TRBV6-1	NA	TRBD2	CASSEGEGPNEQYF	TGTGCCAGCAGTGAAGGGGAGGGTCCCAACGAGCAGTACTTC
TRBJ2-7	TRBV7-2	NA	NA	CASSLDPGGGYEQYF	TGTGCCAGCAGCTTAGACCCAGGTGGGGGCTACGAGCAGTACTTC
TRBJ1-1	TRBV11-3	NA	NA	CASSLWGAGTEAFF	TGTGCCAGCAGCCTCTGGGGGGCGGGCACTGAAGCTTTCTTT
TRBJ2-7	TRBV6-5	once	NA	CASKVTESYEQYF	TGTGCCAGCAAGGTCACAGAGTCCTACGAGCAGTACTTC
TRBJ2-5	TRBV5-6	NA	TRBD2	CASSLGREVETQYF	TGTGCCAGCAGCTTGGGGCGGGAGGTAGAGACCCAGTACTTC
TRBJ1-6	TRBV30	NA	NA	CAWREFAGTPPLHF	TGTGCCTGGAGGGAGTTCGCGGGGACCCCACCCCTCCACTTT
TRBJ2-7	TRBV4-1	NA	NA	CASSQDQELHSYEQYF	TGCGCCAGCAGCCAAGATCAGGAACTACACTCCTACGAGCAGTACTTC
TRBJ2-3	TRBV19	NA	TRBD2	CASKSGRSSTDTQYF	TGTGCCAGTAAAAGCGGGAGATCTAGCACAGATACGCAGTATTTT
TRBJ2-7	TRBV10-3	NA	TRBD1	CAISTGTGVHEQYF	TGTGCCATCAGTACCGGGACAGGGGTCCACGAGCAGTACTTC
TRBJ2-6	TRBV10-3	NA	TRBD1	CAISESLDRARPGANVLTF	TGTGCCATCAGTGAGTCATTGGACAGGGCTCGACCTGGGGCCAACGTCCTGACTTTC
TRBJ2-7	TRBV29-1	once	NA	CSVEGGEGYEQYF	TGCAGCGTTGAAGGAGGGGAAGGCTACGAGCAGTACTTC
TRBJ1-2	TRBV13	NA	TRBD1	CASSSPGQDYGYTF	TGTGCCAGCAGCTCACCGGGACAGGACTATGGCTACACCTTC
TRBJ2-1	TRBV29-1	NA	NA	CSVEDLHGMSSYNEQFF	TGCAGCGTTGAAGATCTTCACGGGATGAGCTCCTACAATGAGCAGTTCTTC
TRBJ2-5	TRBV19	NA	TRBD2	CASSIIAGVDQYF	TGTGCCAGTAGTATAATAGCGGGAGTAGACCAGTACTTC
TRBJ2-3	TRBV7-2	NA	NA	CASTKTMGGTDTQYF	TGTGCCAGCACCAAGACGATGGGGGGTACAGATACGCAGTATTTT
TRBJ2-1	TRBV28	NA	TRBD2	CASSPKGLADYNEQFF	TGTGCCAGCAGTCCTAAGGGACTAGCCGACTACAATGAGCAGTTCTTC
TRBJ2-4	TRBV11-3	NA	NA	CASSAYGPPVAKNIQYF	TGTGCCAGCAGCGCCTACGGCCCTCCGGTAGCCAAAAACATTCAGTACTTC
TRBJ2-1	TRBV25-1	once	TRBD2	CASSLGDYLPYNEQFF	TGTGCCAGCAGCCTAGGGGACTATTTGCCCTACAATGAGCAGTTCTTC
TRBJ2-3	TRBV7-3	NA	TRBD2	CASSLLAGAADTQYF	TGTGCCAGCAGCTTACTAGCGGGAGCCGCAGATACGCAGTATTTT
TRBJ2-1	TRBV5-4	NA	TRBD1	CASSGQGLGSYNEQFF	TGTGCCAGCAGCGGACAGGGTTTGGGCTCCTACAATGAGCAGTTCTTC
TRBJ2-2	TRBV30	once	NA	CAWSEGTNTGELFF	TGTGCCTGGAGTGAAGGGACGAACACCGGGGAGCTGTTTTTT
TRBJ2-1	TRBV6-5	NA	NA	CASSAGYYNEQFF	TGTGCCAGCTCTGCGGGATACTACAATGAGCAGTTCTTC
TRBJ2-1	TRBV2	NA	TRBD2	CASRKPGLAINEQFF	TGTGCCAGCAGGAAACCGGGACTAGCGATTAATGAGCAGTTCTTC
TRBJ2-7	TRBV6-5	NA	TRBD1	CASSFSGGTSHEQYF	TGTGCCAGCAGTTTCTCAGGGGGTACATCTCACGAGCAGTACTTC
TRBJ2-7	TRBV19	NA	NA	CASSIGTYEQYF	TGTGCCAGTAGTATTGGGACGTACGAGCAGTACTTC
TRBJ2-5	TRBV7-8	NA	TRBD1	CASSFRQGYQETQYF	TGTGCCAGCAGCTTTCGACAGGGATACCAAGAGACCCAGTACTTC
TRBJ2-5	TRBV11-2	once	TRBD2	CASSRRTSGRAGETQYF	TGTGCCAGCAGCCGCCGTACTAGCGGGAGGGCGGGAGAGACCCAGTACTTC
TRBJ2-7	TRBV5-1	NA	TRBD2	CASSYKEASGYVEQYF	TGCGCCAGCAGTTACAAGGAAGCTAGCGGCTACGTTGAGCAGTACTTC
TRBJ2-5	TRBV18	NA	TRBD1	CASSPGLRDRNPETQYF	TGTGCCAGCTCACCTGGCCTCCGGGACAGGAATCCAGAGACCCAGTACTTC
TRBJ1-2	TRBV2	NA	NA	CASSEGTGYGYTF	TGTGCCAGCAGTGAAGGTACAGGCTATGGCTACACCTTC
TRBJ2-5	TRBV21-1	NA	NA	CASSEWRTAQETQYF	TGTGCCAGCAGCGAATGGAGGACGGCTCAAGAGACCCAGTACTTC